The 29 T cell receptor beta chains below come from one sample, sequenced in a study of T cell responses to AZD1222 COVID-19 vaccine. Some clones are missing from TCRdb's copy, which holds only in-frame ones; the method was immunoSEQ multiplex PCR. The sample lists tens of thousands of clones; about 90% were seen once. The specimen was peripheral blood, collected on day 0 of AZD1222 vaccination. These receptors originate from an adult in good health.

The chain links TRBV6-5 to TRBJ1-3; D not certain. V was clipped by 4 bases and J by 5 bases, with 6 bases between them. Germline CDR1 reads MNHEY; CDR2 reads SVGAGI. The CDR3 spans 12 residues. The CDR3 sequence: CASSLERNTIYF. DNA for the CDR3: TGTGCCAGCAGTTTGGAAAGAAACACCATATATTTT.

This clone was seen a single time. This chain joins TRBV3-1 (or the pseudogene TRBV3-2) and TRBJ1-1; 8 positions agree with TRBD1. V lost 3 bases and J lost 7; bases outside the gene matches: 10. The V gene's germline CDR1 is LGHDT and CDR2 YNNKEL (reference sequence). The CDR3 is made up of 15 amino acids. The DNA for the CDR3 is TGTGCCAGCAGCCAGAGACAGGGGCGAAGCGGTGAAGCTTTCTTT. Translating it yields CASSQRQGRSGEAFF.

This clone was observed a single time. V gene TRBV18 combines with J gene TRBJ2-3, with D perhaps TRBD1 or TRBD2 (7 bases each). Trimming left V 3 bases short and J 2 bases short, with 15 bases between. Germline V gene data show CDR1 as KGHSH and CDR2 as LQKENI. The CDR3 covers 16 residues. The CDR3 nucleotides are TGTGCCAGCTCACCCCTACAGGGGAGGGTCACAGATACGCAGTATTTT. This codes for CASSPLQGRVTDTQYF.

The rearrangement links TRBV4-1 to TRBJ1-6; no clear D gene. The CDR3 has 13 residues. V was pared by 0 bases and J by 5 bases, with 2 bases between. The germline gives CDR1 MGHRA, CDR2 YSYEKL. The CDR3 sequence: CASSQENNSPLHF. DNA of the CDR3: TGCGCCAGCAGCCAAGAGAATAATTCACCCCTCCACTTT.

V and J are TRBV7-6 and TRBJ2-3, with 13 bases identical to TRBD2. Germline CDR1 and CDR2: SGHVS and FNYEAQ. The ends lost 3 bases at V and 0 bases at J; junction bases unmatched: 3. This CDR3 contains 17 residues. The CDR3 DNA sequence: TGTGCCAGCAGCTTGGGACTAGCGGGGTCTAGCACAGATACGCAGTATTTT. Translation: CASSLGLAGSSTDTQYF. Full variable domain (rest looked up from reference TRBV7-6 and TRBJ2-3): GAGVSQSPRYKVTKRGQDVALRCDPISGHVSLYWYRQALGQGPEFLTYFNYEAQQDKSGLPNDRFSAERPEGSISTLTIQRTEQRDSAMYRCASSLGLAGSSTDTQYFGPGTRLTVL.

This chain links TRBV6-6 with TRBJ1-5; D is unclear. The V gene's germline CDR1 is MNHNY and CDR2 SVGAGI (reference sequence). The CDR3 is made up of 15 amino acids. With 7 bases removed from V and 0 bases from J, the gap between germline ends came to 13 bases. CDR3 region: CASTTDFSSNQPQHF. The CDR3 DNA sequence: TGTGCCAGCACCACGGACTTTTCTAGCAATCAGCCCCAGCATTTT.

V gene TRBV2 combines with J gene TRBJ1-4, with 8 positions matching TRBD1. CDR1 and CDR2 (germline): SNHLY, FYNNEI. The J segment lost 8 bases and the V segment lost 7 bases, leaving 12 bases of the junction unmatched. The CDR3 is 15 amino acids. The CDR3 DNA sequence: TGTGCCAGCATCAAGACAGGGGCAGGAGGAGAAAAACTGTTTTTT. As protein: CASIKTGAGGEKLFF.

The chain links TRBV27 to TRBJ2-7; tentative D call: TRBD2 (7 bases). This CDR3 comprises 16 residues. Trimming left V 5 bases short and J 2 bases short, with 19 bases between. Germline V gives CDR1 MNHEY, CDR2 SMNVEV (reference sequence). The CDR3 reads CASSPLNRGATYEQYF. DNA for the CDR3: TGTGCCAGCAGTCCCCTTAACCGGGGGGCAACCTACGAGCAGTACTTC.

The rearrangement joins TRBV19 to TRBJ1-2; 10 bases map to TRBD1. Germline assignment: CDR1 LNHDA and CDR2 SQIVND (reference sequence). This CDR3 has 17 residues. J gave up 5 bases and V 6 bases, and 15 bases lay outside the gene matches. Written as DNA, the CDR3 is TGTGCCAGTAGCCCTAATACCGGGACAGGGGTTTATTATGGCTACACCTTC. Its translation: CASSPNTGTGVYYGYTF.

This sequence joins TRBV18 and TRBJ2-2, with D maybe TRBD1 (5 bases). This CDR3 contains 14 residues. V dropped 6 bases and J dropped 8 bases, with 16 bases sitting between them. Germline V gene data show CDR1 as KGHSH and CDR2 as LQKENI. The CDR3 reads CASSTGHRVGELFF. CDR3 nucleotides: TGTGCCAGCTCTACAGGTCACCGAGTGGGGGAGCTGTTTTTT.

This clone was seen more than once but under ten times. The chain couples TRBV5-6 to TRBJ1-2; D remains ambiguous. CDR1 and CDR2 (germline): SGHDT, YYEEEE. The CDR3 runs 15 residues. Between the trimmed V and J ends, which lost 2 bases and 3 bases, there was a span of 14 bases. The CDR3 DNA reads TGTGCCAGCAGCTTTGTTGGAGTATTTGACTATGGCTACACCTTC. This codes for CASSFVGVFDYGYTF. Full variable domain (missing parts from reference TRBV5-6 and TRBJ1-2): DAGVTQSPTHLIKTRGQQVTLRCSPKSGHDTVSWYQQALGQGPQFIFQYYEEEERQRGNFPDRFSGHQFPNYSSELNVNALLLGDSALYLCASSFVGVFDYGYTFGSGTRLTVV.

The CDR3 spells CASGERRDLNTEAFF. CDR3 nucleotides: TGTGCTAGTGGGGAGCGGCGTGACCTGAACACTGAAGCTTTCTTT. The chain carries TRBV12-5 and TRBJ1-1, with no clear D. CDR3 size: 15 residues. Germline V CDR1 and CDR2: LGHNT, FRNRAP. Trimming pared 6 bases from V and 0 bases from J, leaving 14 bases between.

This chain connects TRBV7-9 to TRBJ2-5, with D perhaps matching TRBD1 or TRBD2 (5 bases each). Trimming pared 3 bases from V and 4 bases from J, leaving 21 bases between. This CDR3 has 17 amino acids. CDR1 and CDR2 from the germline V gene are SEHNR and FQNEAQ (reference sequence). The CDR3 nucleotides read TGTGCCAGCAGCTTCACGGGCCAGGTGAGGGGCCGAGAGACCCAGTACTTC. It is translated as CASSFTGQVRGRETQYF.

V usage is TRBV18 and J usage is TRBJ1-1, with D possibly being TRBD1 (6 bases). The CDR3 consists of 17 residues. V was cut by 3 bases and J by 2 bases, with 19 bases left in between. In germline, CDR1 is KGHSH, CDR2 LQKENI. The CDR3 DNA sequence: TGTGCCAGCTCACCCCTTTTGAGGGAGGACAGCAACACTGAAGCTTTCTTT. Protein sequence: CASSPLLREDSNTEAFF.

This chain links TRBV10-3 with TRBJ1-6; D gene uncertain. The CDR3 sequence is 14 residues long. V was trimmed by 8 bases and J by 0 bases, leaving 8 bases between them. CDR1 is ENHRY and CDR2 is SYGVKD in the germline V gene. The CDR3 reads CAIAASSYNSPLHF. In DNA form, the CDR3 reads TGTGCCATCGCGGCAAGCTCCTATAATTCACCCCTCCACTTT.

This sequence joins TRBV19 and TRBJ1-3, with D tentatively TRBD1 (5 bases). CDR3 length: 16 residues. The germline V gene has CDR1 LNHDA and CDR2 SQIVND (reference sequence). V lost 2 bases and J lost 0, with 11 bases in between. CDR3 loop: CASSIPGRHSGNTIYF. In DNA, the CDR3 is TGTGCCAGTAGTATACCGGGACGGCACTCTGGAAACACCATATATTTT.

The rearrangement joins TRBV3-1 (or the pseudogene TRBV3-2) to TRBJ1-2, with 7 bases identical to TRBD1. V gave up 0 bases and J gave up 5 bases; unmatched junction bases: 6. The germline gives CDR1 LGHDT, CDR2 YNNKEL (reference sequence). CDR3 size: 15 residues. The CDR3 region has the DNA TGTGCCAGCAGCCAAGATCATGAGGGGGCGTATGGCTACACCTTC. Translating it yields CASSQDHEGAYGYTF.

This chain joins TRBV7-7 and TRBJ2-5, with unresolved D. This CDR3 is built from 12 residues. V lost 5 bases and J lost 5, with 9 bases in between. Germline CDR1 and CDR2: SSHAT and FNYEAQ (reference sequence). CDR3 DNA: TGTGCCAGCAGCCCGGGCAGGGAGACCCAGTACTTC. This encodes CASSPGRETQYF.

The chain recombines TRBV29-1 with TRBJ1-2, with TRBD1 matching over 7 bases. J gave up 2 bases and V 6 bases, and 12 bases lay outside the gene matches. The V gene's germline CDR1 is SQVTM and CDR2 ANQGSEA. The CDR3 contains 15 residues. CDR3 amino acids: CSVVPLGQSNYGYTF. The CDR3 nucleotides are TGCAGCGTCGTTCCTTTGGGACAGTCAAACTATGGCTACACCTTC.

The V call is TRBV15, the J call TRBJ1-2, with D possibly being TRBD1 (6 bases). Germline CDR1 is LNHNV and CDR2 is YYDKDF (reference sequence). The CDR3 is made up of 14 amino acids. With 2 bases removed from V and 3 bases from J, the gap between germline ends came to 10 bases. CDR3 loop: CATSRPQGDYGYTF. The CDR3 region has the DNA TGTGCCACCAGCAGACCACAGGGAGACTATGGCTACACCTTC.

The CDR3 DNA follows: TGCGCCAGCAGCTTGATGGCTTCCGACACCGGGGAGCTGTTTTTT. It translates to CASSLMASDTGELFF. The rearrangement uses TRBV5-1 and TRBJ2-2; D uncertain. The V end lost 1 base, the J end lost 3 bases, and 10 bases lay between the germline ends. Germline-derived CDR1 and CDR2 are SGHRS and YFSETQ. The CDR3 is 15 residues long.

J is TRBJ2-7 and V is TRBV20-1; no firm D call. Looked up from germline, CDR1 is DFQATT and CDR2 is SNEGSKA (reference sequence). Trimming removed 3 bases from V and 8 bases from J, with 8 bases in between. The CDR3 has 10 residues. The CDR3 bases are TGCAGTGCTAGTCGAGGACAGCAGTACTTC. Residues: CSASRGQQYF.

This clone has just one count. The chain couples TRBV18 to TRBJ1-5, with 7 bases matching TRBD1. The CDR3 spans 13 residues. Germline assignment: CDR1 KGHSH and CDR2 LQKENI. Trimming at V came to 6 bases and at J to 4 bases, leaving 3 bases not matched to a gene. In DNA form, the CDR3 reads TGTGCCAGCTCCCCGACAGGGAATCAGCCCCAGCATTTT. It yields the protein CASSPTGNQPQHF. Filled out from reference TRBV18 and TRBJ1-5, the complete variable domain reads NAGVMQNPRHLVRRRGQEARLRCSPMKGHSHVYWYRQLPEEGLKFMVYLQKENIIDESGMPKERFSAEFPKEGPSILRIQQVVRGDSAAYFCASSPTGNQPQHFGDGTRLSIL.

The CDR3: CASTKSYNEQFF. DNA of the CDR3: TGTGCCTCGACCAAGTCCTACAATGAGCAGTTCTTC. The chain is built from TRBV30 and TRBJ2-1; no reliable D call. The CDR3 sequence is 12 residues long. V lost 7 bases to trimming and J lost 1 base, with 8 bases between them. Germline CDR1 GTSNPN, CDR2 SVGIG (reference sequence).

The rearrangement uses TRBV9 and TRBJ2-1, with TRBD1 as a possible D gene (5 bases). V lost 0 bases, J lost 6 bases, and 13 bases lay in between. Germline V CDR1 and CDR2: SGDLS, YYNGEE. The CDR3 loop spans 15 amino acids. In nucleotides, the CDR3 is TGTGCCAGCAGCGTAGTGGACATGGCTTCCAATGAGCAGTTCTTC. Residues: CASSVVDMASNEQFF.

The chain carries TRBV2 and TRBJ1-2; D gene ambiguous. CDR3 length equals 13 residues. V lost 6 bases to trimming and J lost 4 bases, with 12 bases between them. Germline V gives CDR1 SNHLY, CDR2 FYNNEI. For the CDR3, the DNA is TGTGCCAGCAGGCCGACATTTATCTATGGCTACACCTTC. This translates into CASRPTFIYGYTF.

This rearrangement joins TRBV6-5 to TRBJ1-6, with D unresolved. Trimming took 0 bases from V and 5 from J, leaving 8 bases between them. Germline V gives CDR1 MNHEY, CDR2 SVGAGI. The CDR3 totals 15 residues. The DNA for the CDR3 is TGTGCCAGCAGTTACTCGTCGCGGGATAATTCACCCCTCCACTTT. Residues: CASSYSSRDNSPLHF.

The rearrangement joins TRBV18 to TRBJ1-6; D not resolved. Germline V gives CDR1 KGHSH, CDR2 LQKENI. The CDR3 covers 16 residues. Trimming shortened V by 7 bases and J by 0 bases, and 13 bases separated the two germline ends. CDR3 DNA sequence: TGTGCCAGCTTATCCCCCCTCAGCTCCTATAATTCACCCCTCCACTTT. Amino acids: CASLSPLSSYNSPLHF.

The chain employs TRBV5-1 and TRBJ1-1; 9 bases match TRBD1. Trimming cost V 0 bases and J 3 bases; bases outside gene matches: 6. This CDR3 has 16 residues. The germline V gene has CDR1 SGHRS and CDR2 YFSETQ. The CDR3 loop reads CASSLAPDRGDTEAFF. In DNA form, the CDR3 reads TGCGCCAGCAGCTTGGCCCCCGACAGGGGGGACACTGAAGCTTTCTTT.